This TCR beta chain was sequenced during a study of blood T cell repertoires in COVID-19. This clone is a singleton in its sample. After removal of 6 bases from V and 6 bases from J, the junction contained 2 bases not matched to a gene. The CDR3 totals 12 residues. Germline CDR1 reads SNHLY; CDR2 reads FYNNEI. Sequencing was performed with immunoSEQ multiplex PCR; in TCRdb, only in-frame clones are kept and a portion is missing. In the table there are around 210,000 clones, approximately 84% of which are singletons. The chain uses TRBV2 and TRBJ2-1; 7 nucleotides match TRBD2. Sequenced input: peripheral blood. This receptor was taken from a woman older than 75 with COVID-19, enrolled during active disease. CDR3 loop: CASRREGNEQFF. The CDR3 region has the DNA TGTGCCAGCAGGAGGGAGGGCAATGAGCAGTTCTTC.